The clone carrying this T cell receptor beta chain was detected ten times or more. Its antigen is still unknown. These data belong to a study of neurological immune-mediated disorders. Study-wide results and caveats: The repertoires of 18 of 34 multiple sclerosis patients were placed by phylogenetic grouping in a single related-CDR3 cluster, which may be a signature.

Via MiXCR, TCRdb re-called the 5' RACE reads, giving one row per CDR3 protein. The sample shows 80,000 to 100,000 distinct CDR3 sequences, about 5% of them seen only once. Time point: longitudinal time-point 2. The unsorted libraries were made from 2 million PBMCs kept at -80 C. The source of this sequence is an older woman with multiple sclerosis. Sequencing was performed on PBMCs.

The CDR3 region is CASRVDRLGNQPQHF. The CDR3 DNA follows: TGTGCCAGCAGAGTCGACAGGTTAGGCAATCAGCCCCAGCATTTT. The genes are TRBV2 and TRBJ1-5; tentative D call: TRBD1 (6 bases). Germline V gives CDR1 SNHLY, CDR2 FYNNEI. The V and J ends lost 6 bases and 2 bases respectively, with 14 bases between them. The CDR3 totals 15 residues. Looking up the rest from reference TRBV2 and TRBJ1-5 gives the full variable domain: EPEVTQTPSHQVTQMGQEVILRCVPISNHLYFYWYRQILGQKVEFLVSFYNNEISEKSEIFDDQFSVERPDGSNFTLKIRSTKLEDSAMYFCASRVDRLGNQPQHFGDGTRLSIL.